This T cell receptor beta chain was captured by sequencing in a study of T cell changes during pregnancy in multiple sclerosis. Trimming removed 4 bases from V and 4 bases from J, with 16 bases in between. The CDR3 is 15 residues long. Looked up from germline, CDR1 is PRHDT and CDR2 is FYEKMQ (reference sequence). Some clones are missing from TCRdb's copy, which holds only in-frame ones; the method was immunoSEQ multiplex PCR. The sample has about 46,000 clones, 90% to 95% seen once. This sequence joins TRBV13 and TRBJ2-5; no reliable D call. The sequenced sample was CD8+ T cells from peripheral blood mononuclear cells, obtained in the first trimester of pregnancy. This TCR was recovered from a female donor with multiple sclerosis, enrolled in a pregnancy study. The CDR3 DNA is TGTGCCAGCAGCTCCGCCACCGGGTCCGGAGAGACCCAGTACTTC. Amino acids: CASSSATGSGETQYF.